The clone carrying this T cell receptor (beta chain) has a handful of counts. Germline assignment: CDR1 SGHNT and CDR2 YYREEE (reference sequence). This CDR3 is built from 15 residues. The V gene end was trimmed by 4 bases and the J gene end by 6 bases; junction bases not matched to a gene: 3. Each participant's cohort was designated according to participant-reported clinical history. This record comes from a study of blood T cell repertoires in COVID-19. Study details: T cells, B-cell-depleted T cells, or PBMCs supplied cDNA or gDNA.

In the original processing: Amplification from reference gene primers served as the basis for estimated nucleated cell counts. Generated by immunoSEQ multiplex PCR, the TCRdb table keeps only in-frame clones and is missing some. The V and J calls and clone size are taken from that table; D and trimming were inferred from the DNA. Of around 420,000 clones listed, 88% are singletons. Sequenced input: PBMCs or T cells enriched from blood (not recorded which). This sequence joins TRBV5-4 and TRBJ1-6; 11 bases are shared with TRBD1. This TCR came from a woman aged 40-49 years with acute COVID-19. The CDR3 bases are TGTGCCAGCAGCCGGACAGGGGGCGTTAATTCACCCCTCCACTTT. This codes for CASSRTGGVNSPLHF. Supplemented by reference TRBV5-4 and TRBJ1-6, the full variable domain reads ETGVTQSPTHLIKTRGQQVTLRCSSQSGHNTVSWYQQALGQGPQFIFQYYREEENGRGNFPPRFSGLQFPNYSSELNVNALELDDSALYLCASSRTGGVNSPLHFGNGTRLTVT.